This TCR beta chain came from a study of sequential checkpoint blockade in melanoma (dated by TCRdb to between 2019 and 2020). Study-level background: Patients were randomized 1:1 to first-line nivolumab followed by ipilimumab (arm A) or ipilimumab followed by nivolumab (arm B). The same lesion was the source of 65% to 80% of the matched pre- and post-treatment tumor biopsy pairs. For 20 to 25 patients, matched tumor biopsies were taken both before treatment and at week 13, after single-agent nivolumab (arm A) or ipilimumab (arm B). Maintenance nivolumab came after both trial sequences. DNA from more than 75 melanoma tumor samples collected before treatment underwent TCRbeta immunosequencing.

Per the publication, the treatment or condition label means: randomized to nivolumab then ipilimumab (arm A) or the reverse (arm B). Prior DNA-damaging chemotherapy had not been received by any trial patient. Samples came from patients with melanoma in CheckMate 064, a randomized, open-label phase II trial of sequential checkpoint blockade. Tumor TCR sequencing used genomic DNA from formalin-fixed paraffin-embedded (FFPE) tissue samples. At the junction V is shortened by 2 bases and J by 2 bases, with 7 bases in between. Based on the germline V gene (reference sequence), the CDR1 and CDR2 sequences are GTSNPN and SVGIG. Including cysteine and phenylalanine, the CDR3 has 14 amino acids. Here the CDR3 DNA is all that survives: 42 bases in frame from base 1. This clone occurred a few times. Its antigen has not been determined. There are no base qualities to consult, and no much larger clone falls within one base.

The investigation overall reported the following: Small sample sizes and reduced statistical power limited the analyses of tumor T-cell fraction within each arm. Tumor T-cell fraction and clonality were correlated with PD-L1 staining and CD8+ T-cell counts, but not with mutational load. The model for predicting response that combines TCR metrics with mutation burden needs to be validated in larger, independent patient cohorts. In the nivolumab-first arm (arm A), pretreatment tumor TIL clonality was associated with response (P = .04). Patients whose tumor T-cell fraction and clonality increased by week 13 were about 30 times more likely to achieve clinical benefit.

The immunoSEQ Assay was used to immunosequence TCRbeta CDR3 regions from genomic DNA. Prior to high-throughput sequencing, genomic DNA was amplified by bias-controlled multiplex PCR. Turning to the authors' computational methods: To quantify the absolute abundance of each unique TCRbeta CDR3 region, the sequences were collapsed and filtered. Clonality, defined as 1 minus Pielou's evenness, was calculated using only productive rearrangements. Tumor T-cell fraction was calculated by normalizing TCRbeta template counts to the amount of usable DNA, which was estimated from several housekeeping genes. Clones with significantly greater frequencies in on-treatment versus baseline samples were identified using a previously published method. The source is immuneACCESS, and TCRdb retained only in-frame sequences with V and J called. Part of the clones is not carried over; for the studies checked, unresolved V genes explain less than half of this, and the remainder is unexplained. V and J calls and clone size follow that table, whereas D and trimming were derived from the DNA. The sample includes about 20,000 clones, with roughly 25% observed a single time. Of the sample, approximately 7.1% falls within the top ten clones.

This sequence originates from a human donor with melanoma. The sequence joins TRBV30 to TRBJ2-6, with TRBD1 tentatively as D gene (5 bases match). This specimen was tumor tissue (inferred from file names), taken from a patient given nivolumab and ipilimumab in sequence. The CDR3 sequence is CAWSKGAGANVLTF. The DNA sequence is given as TGTGCCTGGAGTAAAGGGGCTGGGGCCAACGTCCTGACTTTC.